This TCR beta chain emerged from a study of blood T cell repertoires in COVID-19. With 7 bases clipped from V and 9 bases from J, the junction kept 8 bases outside the gene matches. The germline CDR1 and CDR2 sequences are MNHEY and SMNVEV (reference sequence). This CDR3 has 13 amino acids. In the original workflow: The authors estimated nucleated cell counts from reference gene primer amplification. Profiled with immunoSEQ multiplex PCR; TCRdb holds only in-frame clones, not every one. V, J and clone size were drawn from that table, and D and trimming were deduced from the DNA. The profile shows roughly 15,000 clones, around 77% of them singletons.

Specimen: peripheral blood. This receptor was taken from a human donor in a cohort sampled during active COVID-19. The rearrangement uses TRBV27 and TRBJ2-1, with 8 bases lining up with TRBD2. The CDR3 loop reads CASTLGAGGEQFF. The CDR3 DNA reads TGTGCCAGCACCCTGGGGGCGGGAGGTGAGCAGTTCTTC.